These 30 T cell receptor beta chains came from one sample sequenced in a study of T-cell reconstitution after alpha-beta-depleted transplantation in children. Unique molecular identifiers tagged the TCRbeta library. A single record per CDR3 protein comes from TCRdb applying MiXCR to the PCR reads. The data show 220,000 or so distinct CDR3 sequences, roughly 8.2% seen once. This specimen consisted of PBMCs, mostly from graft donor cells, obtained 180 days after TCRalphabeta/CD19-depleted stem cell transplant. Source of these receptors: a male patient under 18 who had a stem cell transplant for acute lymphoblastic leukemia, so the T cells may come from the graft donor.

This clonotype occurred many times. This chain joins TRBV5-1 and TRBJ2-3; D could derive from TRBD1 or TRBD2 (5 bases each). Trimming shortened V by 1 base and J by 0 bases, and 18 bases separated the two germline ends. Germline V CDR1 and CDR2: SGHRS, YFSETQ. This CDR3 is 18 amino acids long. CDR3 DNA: TGCGCCAGCAGCTTGCAGGGATCCAGCGGTACTAGCACAGATACGCAGTATTTT. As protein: CASSLQGSSGTSTDTQYF. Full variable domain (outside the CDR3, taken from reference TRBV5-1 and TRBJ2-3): KAGVTQTPRYLIKTRGQQVTLSCSPISGHRSVSWYQQTPGQGLQFLFEYFSETQRNKGNFPGRFSGRQFSNSRSEMNVSTLELGDSALYLCASSLQGSSGTSTDTQYFGPGTRLTVL.

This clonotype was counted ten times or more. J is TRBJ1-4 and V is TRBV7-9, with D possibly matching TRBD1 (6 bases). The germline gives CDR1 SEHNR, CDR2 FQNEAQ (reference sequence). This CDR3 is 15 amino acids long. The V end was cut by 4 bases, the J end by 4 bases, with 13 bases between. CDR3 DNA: TGTGCCAGCAGCTACAGGGAACAGGGTAATGAAAAACTGTTTTTT. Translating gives CASSYREQGNEKLFF.

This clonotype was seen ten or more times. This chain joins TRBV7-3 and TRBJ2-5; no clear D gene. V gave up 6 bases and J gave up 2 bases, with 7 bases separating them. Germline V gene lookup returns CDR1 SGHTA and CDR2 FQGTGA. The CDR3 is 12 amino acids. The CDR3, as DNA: TGTGCCAGCAGTTTCCCTCAAGAGACCCAGTACTTC. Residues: CASSFPQETQYF.

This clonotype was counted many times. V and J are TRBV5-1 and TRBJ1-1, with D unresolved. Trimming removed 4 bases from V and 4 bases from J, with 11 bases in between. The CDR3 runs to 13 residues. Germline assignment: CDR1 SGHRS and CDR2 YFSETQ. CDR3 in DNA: TGCGCCAGCAGCGCTGCCTGGTTCACTGAAGCTTTCTTT. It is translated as CASSAAWFTEAFF.

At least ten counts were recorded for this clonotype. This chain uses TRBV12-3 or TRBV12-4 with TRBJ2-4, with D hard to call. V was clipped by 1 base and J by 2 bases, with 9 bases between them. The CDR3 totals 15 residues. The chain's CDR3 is CASSLGVSPKNIQYF. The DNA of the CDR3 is TGTGCCAGCAGTTTAGGAGTGTCTCCCAAAAACATTCAGTACTTC.

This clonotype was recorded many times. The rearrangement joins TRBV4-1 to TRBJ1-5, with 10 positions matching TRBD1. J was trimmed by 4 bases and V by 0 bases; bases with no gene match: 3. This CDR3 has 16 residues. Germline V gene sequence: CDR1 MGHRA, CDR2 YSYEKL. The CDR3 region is CASSQERQGANQPQHF. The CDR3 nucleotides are TGCGCCAGCAGCCAAGAGAGACAGGGGGCAAATCAGCCCCAGCATTTT.

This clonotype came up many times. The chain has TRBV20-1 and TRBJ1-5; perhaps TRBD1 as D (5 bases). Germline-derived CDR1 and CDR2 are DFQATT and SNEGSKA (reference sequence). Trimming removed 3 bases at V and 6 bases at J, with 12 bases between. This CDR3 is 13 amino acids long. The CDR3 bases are TGCAGTGCTAGTTGGGGGGGTAGTCAGCCCCAGCATTTT. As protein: CSASWGGSQPQHF.

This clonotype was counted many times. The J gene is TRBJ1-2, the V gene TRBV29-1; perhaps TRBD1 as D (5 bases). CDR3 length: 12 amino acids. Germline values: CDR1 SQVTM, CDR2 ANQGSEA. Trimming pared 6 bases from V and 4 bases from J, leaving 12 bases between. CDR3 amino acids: CSVGSGAYGYTF. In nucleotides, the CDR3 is TGCAGCGTGGGGTCTGGGGCCTATGGCTACACCTTC.

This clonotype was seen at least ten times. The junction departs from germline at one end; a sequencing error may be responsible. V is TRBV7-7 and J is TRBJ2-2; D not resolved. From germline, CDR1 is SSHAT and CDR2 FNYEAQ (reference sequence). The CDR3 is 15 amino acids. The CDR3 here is CASSPSRRSTGELFF. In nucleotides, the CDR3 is TGTGCTAGCAGCCCCTCCCGAAGAAGCACCGGGGAGCTGTTTTTT. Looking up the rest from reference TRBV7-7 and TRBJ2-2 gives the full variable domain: GAGVSQSPRYKVTKRGQDVTLRCDPISSHATLYWYQQALGQGPEFLTYFNYEAQPDKSGLPSDRFSAERPEGSISTLTIQRTEQRDSAMYRCASSPSRRSTGELFFGEGSRLTVL.

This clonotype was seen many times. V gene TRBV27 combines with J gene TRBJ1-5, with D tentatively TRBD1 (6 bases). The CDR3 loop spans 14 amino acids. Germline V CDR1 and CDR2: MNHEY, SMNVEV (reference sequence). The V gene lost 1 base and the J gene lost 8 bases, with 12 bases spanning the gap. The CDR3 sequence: CASSLWAGEKPQHF. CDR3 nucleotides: TGTGCCAGCAGTTTATGGGCAGGGGAGAAGCCCCAGCATTTT.

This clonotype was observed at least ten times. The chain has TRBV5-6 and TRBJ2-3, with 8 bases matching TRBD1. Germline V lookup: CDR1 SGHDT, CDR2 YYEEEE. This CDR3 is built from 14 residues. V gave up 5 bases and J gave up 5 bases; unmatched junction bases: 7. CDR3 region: CASSSGQGIDTQYF. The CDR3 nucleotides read TGTGCCAGCAGTTCCGGACAGGGAATAGATACGCAGTATTTT.

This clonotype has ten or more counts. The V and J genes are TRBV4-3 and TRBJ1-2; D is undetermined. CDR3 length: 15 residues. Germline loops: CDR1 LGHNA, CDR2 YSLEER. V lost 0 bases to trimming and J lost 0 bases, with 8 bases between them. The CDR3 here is CASSQEKGSNYGYTF. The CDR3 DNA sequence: TGCGCCAGCAGCCAAGAGAAGGGATCTAACTATGGCTACACCTTC.

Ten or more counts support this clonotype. The CDR3: CASSPGGLNSYEQYF. CDR3 coding DNA: TGTGCCAGCAGCCCTGGGGGCCTGAACTCCTACGAGCAGTACTTC. The rearrangement uses TRBV12-3 or TRBV12-4 and TRBJ2-7; tentative D call: TRBD1 (6 bases). V lost 6 bases to trimming and J lost 0 bases, with 15 bases between them. This CDR3 contains 15 residues.

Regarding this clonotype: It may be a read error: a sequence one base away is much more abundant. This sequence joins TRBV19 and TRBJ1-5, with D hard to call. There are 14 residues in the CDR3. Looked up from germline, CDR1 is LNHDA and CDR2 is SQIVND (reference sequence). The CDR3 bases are TGTGCCAGTAGTATTCGTCGACTCAATCAGCCCGAGCATTTT. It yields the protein CASSIRRLNQPEHF. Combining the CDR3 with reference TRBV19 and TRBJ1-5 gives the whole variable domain DGGITQSPKYLFRKEGQNVTLSCEQNLNHDAMYWYRQDPGQGLRLIYYSQIVNDFQKGDIAEGYSVSREKKESFPLTVTSAQKNPTAFYLCASSIRRLNQPEHFGDGTRLSIL.

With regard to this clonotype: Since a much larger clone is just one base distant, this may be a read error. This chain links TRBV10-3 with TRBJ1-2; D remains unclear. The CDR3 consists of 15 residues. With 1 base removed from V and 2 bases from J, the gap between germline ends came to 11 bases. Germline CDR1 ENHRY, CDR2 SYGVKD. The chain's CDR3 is CAISEYPTSNYGYTF. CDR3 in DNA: TGTGCCATCAGTGAGTATCCGACCAGCAACTATGGCTACACCTTC.

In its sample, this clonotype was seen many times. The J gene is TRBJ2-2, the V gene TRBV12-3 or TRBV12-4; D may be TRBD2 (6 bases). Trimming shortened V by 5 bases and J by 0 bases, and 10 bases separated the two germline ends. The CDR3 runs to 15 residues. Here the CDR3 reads CASSPGTSNTGELFF. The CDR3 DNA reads TGTGCCAGCAGTCCCGGGACTTCGAACACCGGGGAGCTGTTTTTT.

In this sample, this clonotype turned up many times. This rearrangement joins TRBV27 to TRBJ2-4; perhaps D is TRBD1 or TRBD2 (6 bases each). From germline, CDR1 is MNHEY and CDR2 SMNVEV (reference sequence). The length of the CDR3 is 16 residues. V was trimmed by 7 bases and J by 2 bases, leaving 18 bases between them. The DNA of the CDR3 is TGTGCCAGCATCTCTAGCTGGGGGGCGTCCAAAAACATTCAGTACTTC. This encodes CASISSWGASKNIQYF.

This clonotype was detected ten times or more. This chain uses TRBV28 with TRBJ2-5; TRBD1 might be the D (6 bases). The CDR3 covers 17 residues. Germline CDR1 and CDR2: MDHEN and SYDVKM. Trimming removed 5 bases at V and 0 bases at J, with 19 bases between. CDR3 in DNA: TGTGCCAGCAGTCTTAATCCCTGGACAGTGTACCAAGAGACCCAGTACTTC. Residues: CASSLNPWTVYQETQYF.

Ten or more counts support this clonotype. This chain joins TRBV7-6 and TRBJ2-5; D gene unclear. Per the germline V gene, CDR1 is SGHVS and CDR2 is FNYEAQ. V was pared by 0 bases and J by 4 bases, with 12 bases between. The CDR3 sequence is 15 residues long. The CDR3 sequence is CASSLAGRLGETQYF. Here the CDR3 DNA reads TGTGCCAGCAGCTTAGCGGGCAGGCTAGGAGAGACCCAGTACTTC.

CDR3 DNA: TGTGCCAGCAGGCCGAGCCTCCTCTCTGAAGCTTTCTTT. This codes for CASRPSLLSEAFF. The chain combines TRBV5-8 with TRBJ1-1, with no clear D. Trimming stripped 5 bases from V and 6 bases from J, with 14 bases between. The germline V gene has CDR1 SGHTS and CDR2 YDEGEE. CDR3 size: 13 residues.

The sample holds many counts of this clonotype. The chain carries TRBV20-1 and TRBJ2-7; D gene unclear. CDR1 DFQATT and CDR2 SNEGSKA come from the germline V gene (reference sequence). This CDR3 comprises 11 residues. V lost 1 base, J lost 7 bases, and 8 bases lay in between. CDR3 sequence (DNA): TGCAGTGCTAGAGGTTGGGATGAGCAGTACTTC. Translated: CSARGWDEQYF.

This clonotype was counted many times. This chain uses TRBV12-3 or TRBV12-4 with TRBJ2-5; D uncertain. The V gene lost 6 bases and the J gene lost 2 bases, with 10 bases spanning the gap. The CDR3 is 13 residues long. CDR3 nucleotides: TGTGCCAGCAGGCCCGCAGCGCAAGAGACCCAGTACTTC. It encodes CASRPAAQETQYF.

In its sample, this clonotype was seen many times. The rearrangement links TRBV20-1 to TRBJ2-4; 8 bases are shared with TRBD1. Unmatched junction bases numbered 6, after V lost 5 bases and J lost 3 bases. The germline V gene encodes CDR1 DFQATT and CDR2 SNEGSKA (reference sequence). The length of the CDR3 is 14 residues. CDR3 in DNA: TGCAGTGCTGACAGGGGAAGAGGCAAAAACATTCAGTACTTC. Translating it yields CSADRGRGKNIQYF.

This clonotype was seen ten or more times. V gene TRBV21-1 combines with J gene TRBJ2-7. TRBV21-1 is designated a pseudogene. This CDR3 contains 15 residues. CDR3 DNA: TGTGCCAGCAGCAAGAATCGATGGAAGGGCTACGAGCAGTACTTC. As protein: CASSKNRWKGYEQYF.

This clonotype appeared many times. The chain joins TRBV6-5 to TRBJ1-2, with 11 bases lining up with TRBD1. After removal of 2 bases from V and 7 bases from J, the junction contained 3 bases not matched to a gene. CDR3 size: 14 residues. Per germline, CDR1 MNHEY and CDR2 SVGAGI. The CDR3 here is CASSYGTGGRGYTF. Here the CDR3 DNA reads TGTGCCAGCAGTTACGGGACAGGGGGTCGTGGCTACACCTTC.

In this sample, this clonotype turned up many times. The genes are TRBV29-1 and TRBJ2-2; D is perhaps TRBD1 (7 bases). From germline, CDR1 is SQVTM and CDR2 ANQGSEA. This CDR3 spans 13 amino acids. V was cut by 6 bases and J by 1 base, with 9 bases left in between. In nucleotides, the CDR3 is TGCAGCGTCCAGGGGGGGAACACCGGGGAGCTGTTTTTT. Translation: CSVQGGNTGELFF.

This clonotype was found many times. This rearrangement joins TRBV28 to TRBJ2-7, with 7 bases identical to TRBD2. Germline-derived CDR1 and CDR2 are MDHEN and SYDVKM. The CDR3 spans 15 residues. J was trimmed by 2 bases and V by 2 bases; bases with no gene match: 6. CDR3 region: CASSLGPGGTYEQYF. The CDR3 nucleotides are TGTGCCAGCAGTTTAGGGCCCGGGGGGACCTACGAGCAGTACTTC. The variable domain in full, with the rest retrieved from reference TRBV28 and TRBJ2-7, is DVKVTQSSRYLVKRTGEKVFLECVQDMDHENMFWYRQDPGLGLRLIYFSYDVKMKEKGDIPEGYSVSREKKERFSLILESASTNQTSMYLCASSLGPGGTYEQYFGPGTRLTVT.

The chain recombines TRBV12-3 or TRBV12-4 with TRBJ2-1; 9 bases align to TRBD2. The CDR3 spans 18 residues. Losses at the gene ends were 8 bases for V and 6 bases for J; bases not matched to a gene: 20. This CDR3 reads CASGWGGGSGRIGNEQFF. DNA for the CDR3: TGTGCCAGCGGTTGGGGGGGTGGTAGCGGGAGAATAGGCAATGAGCAGTTCTTC.

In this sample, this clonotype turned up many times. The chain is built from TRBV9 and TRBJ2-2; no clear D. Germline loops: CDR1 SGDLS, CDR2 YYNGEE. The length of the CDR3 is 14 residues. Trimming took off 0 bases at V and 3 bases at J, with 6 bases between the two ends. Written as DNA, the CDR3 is TGTGCCAGCAGCGTAGGAGGCTACACCGGGGAGCTGTTTTTT. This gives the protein CASSVGGYTGELFF.

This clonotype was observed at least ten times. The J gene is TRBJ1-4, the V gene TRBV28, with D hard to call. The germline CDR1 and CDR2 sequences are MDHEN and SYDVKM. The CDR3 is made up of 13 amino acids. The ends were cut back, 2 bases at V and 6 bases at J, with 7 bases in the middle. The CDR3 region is CASSLGAYEKLFF. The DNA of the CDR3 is TGTGCCAGCAGTTTAGGTGCCTATGAAAAACTGTTTTTT.